This T cell receptor (beta chain) comes out of a study of molecular identifiers for immune sequencing clone quantification. Study conclusions and caveats: Under 1% of molecules in naive cells, but over 98% of effector molecules, belonged to clones above 20 RNA copies.

V gave up 6 bases and J gave up 6 bases, with 21 bases separating them. This CDR3 has 15 amino acids. The V gene's germline CDR1 is DFQATT and CDR2 SNEGSKA (reference sequence). Methods described previously, with TCR primers listed, were used for bulk TCR libraries. TCRdb recomputed calls from the PCR reads with MiXCR, one row per CDR3 protein. The sample comprises more than 450,000 distinct CDR3 sequences, around 21% of which are singletons, and under 0.85% rests with the top ten. Comment on this clonotype: Its antigen is unidentified.

As CD8+CD4-CCR7+CD45RA+ cells, naive CD8 T cells were sorted. The rearrangement joins TRBV20-1 to TRBJ2-1, with D possibly being TRBD1 (5 bases). The sequenced sample was naive CD8+ T cells from blood, with Jurkat cell RNA spiked in. As to subset: FACS-sorted CD8+CD4-CCR7+CD45RA+ naive T cells. The TCR sequence derives from a human donor in good health. Some libraries in this study had Jurkat cell RNA spiked in. CDR3 DNA: TGCAGTGCCACTCCGTATACAGGTACAAGCAATGAGCAGTTCTTC. Its translation: CSATPYTGTSNEQFF.